This T cell receptor (beta chain) is from a study of blood T cells in healthy people across ages. This CDR3 region has 16 residues. Germline V gives CDR1 SGHAT, CDR2 FQNNGV. Losses at the gene ends were 5 bases for V and 3 bases for J; bases not matched to a gene: 11. A word on this clonotype: Its target is unknown.

It was with a sample-barcoded 5' primer and a J-beta primer mix that a second PCR of about 7 to 12 cycles was run. Each of the samples gave a minimum of 2.5 million paired-end reads that contained CDR3. TCRdb re-analysed the 5' RACE reads in MiXCR, keeping a single row per CDR3 protein. The sample lists about 2 million distinct CDR3 sequences, 40% to 55% occurring once. Healthy Russian Caucasian donors spanned ages about 6 to 90 years. Every sample had a minimum of 6 million PBMCs isolated. Study-level points and caveats: Without sorted subsets, naive and antigen-experienced compartments could not be conclusively compared.

The sequence was obtained from a woman aged 40 to 49 in good health. The chain combines TRBV11-2 with TRBJ2-3, with TRBD1 matching 7 bases. Specimen: blood. DNA for the CDR3: TGTGCCAGCAGCCCCCCCCTAAGACAGGGAACAGATACGCAGTATTTT. This sequence encodes CASSPPLRQGTDTQYF.